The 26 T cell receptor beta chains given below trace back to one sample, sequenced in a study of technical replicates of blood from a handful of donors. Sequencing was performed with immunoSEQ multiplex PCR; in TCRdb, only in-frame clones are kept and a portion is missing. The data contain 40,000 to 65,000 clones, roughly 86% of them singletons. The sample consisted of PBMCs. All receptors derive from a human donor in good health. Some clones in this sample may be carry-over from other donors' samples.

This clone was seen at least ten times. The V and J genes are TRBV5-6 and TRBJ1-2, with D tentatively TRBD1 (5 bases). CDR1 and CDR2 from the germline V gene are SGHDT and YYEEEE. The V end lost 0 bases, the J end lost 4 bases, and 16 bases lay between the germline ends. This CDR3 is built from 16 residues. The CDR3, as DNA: TGTGCCAGCAGCTTGGTAGAAGGGGCCCGCTCCTATGGCTACACCTTC. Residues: CASSLVEGARSYGYTF.

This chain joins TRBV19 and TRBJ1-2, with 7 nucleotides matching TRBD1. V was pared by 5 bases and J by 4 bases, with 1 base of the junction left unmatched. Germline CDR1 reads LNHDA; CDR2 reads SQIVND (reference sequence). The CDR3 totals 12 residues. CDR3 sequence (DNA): TGTGCCAGTAGTCGGGACAGCTATGGCTACACCTTC. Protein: CASSRDSYGYTF.

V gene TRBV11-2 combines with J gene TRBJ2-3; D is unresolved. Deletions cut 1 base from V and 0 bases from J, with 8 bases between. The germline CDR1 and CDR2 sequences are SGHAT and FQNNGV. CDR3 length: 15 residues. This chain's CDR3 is CASSLALGSTDTQYF. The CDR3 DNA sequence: TGTGCCAGCAGCTTAGCTCTCGGGAGCACAGATACGCAGTATTTT.

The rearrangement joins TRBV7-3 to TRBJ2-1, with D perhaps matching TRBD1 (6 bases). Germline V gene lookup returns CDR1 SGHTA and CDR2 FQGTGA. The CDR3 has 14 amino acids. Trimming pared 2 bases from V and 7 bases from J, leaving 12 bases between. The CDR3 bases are TGTGCCAGCAGCTTAGGTGGCAGGGGTAATGAGCAGTTCTTC. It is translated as CASSLGGRGNEQFF.

CDR3 sequence reads: CAWGDRGEEQYF. The CDR3 DNA reads TGTGCCTGGGGAGACAGGGGGGAGGAGCAGTACTTC. The gene calls are TRBV30 and TRBJ2-7; TRBD1 matches 9 bases. V was pared by 5 bases and J by 7 bases, with 6 bases of the junction left unmatched. Germline assignment: CDR1 GTSNPN and CDR2 SVGIG (reference sequence). The CDR3 is made up of 12 amino acids.

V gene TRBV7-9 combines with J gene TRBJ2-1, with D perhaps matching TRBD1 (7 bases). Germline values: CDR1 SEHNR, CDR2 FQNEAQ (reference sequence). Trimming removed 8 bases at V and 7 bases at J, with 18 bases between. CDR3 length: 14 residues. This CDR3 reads CASCQAGTVNEQFF. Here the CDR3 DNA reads TGTGCCAGCTGCCAGGCGGGGACAGTGAATGAGCAGTTCTTC.

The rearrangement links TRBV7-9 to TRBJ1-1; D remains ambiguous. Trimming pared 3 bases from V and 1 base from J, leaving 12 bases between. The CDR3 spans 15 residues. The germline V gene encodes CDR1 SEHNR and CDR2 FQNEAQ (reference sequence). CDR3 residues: CASSFLPTGNTEAFF. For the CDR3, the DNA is TGTGCCAGCAGCTTCCTCCCGACGGGGAACACTGAAGCTTTCTTT.

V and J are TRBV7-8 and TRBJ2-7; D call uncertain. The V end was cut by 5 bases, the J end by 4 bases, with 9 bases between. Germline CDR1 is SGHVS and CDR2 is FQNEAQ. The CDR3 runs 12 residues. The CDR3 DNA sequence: TGTGCCAGCAGCATTACTCGGTACGAGCAGTACTTC. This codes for CASSITRYEQYF. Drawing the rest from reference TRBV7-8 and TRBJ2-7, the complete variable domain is GAGVSQSPRYKVAKRGQDVALRCDPISGHVSLFWYQQALGQGPEFLTYFQNEAQLDKSGLPSDRFFAERPEGSVSTLKIQRTQQEDSAVYLCASSITRYEQYFGPGTRLTVT.

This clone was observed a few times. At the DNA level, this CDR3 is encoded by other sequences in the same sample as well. This CDR3 reads CASSLAGGYSPLHF. CDR3 DNA: TGCGCCAGCAGCTTGGCCGGGGGTTACTCACCCCTCCACTTT. The gene calls are TRBV5-1 and TRBJ1-6, with a possible D match to TRBD1 (5 bases). Germline CDR1 reads SGHRS; CDR2 reads YFSETQ. The CDR3 runs 14 residues. V shed 0 bases and J shed 10 bases, with 11 bases lying between them.

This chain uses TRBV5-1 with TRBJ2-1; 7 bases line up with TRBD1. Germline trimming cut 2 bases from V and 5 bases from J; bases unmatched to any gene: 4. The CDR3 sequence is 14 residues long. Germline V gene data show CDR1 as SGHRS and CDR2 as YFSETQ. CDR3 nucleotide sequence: TGCGCCAGCAGCTTATTGACAGGGAACAATGAGCAGTTCTTC. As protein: CASSLLTGNNEQFF.

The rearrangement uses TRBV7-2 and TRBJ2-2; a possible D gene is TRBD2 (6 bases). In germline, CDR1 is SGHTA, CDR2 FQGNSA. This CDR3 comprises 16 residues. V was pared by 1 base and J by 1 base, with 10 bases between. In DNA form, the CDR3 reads TGTGCCAGCAGCTTAGGTGGGACTGGGAACACCGGGGAGCTGTTTTTT. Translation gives CASSLGGTGNTGELFF.

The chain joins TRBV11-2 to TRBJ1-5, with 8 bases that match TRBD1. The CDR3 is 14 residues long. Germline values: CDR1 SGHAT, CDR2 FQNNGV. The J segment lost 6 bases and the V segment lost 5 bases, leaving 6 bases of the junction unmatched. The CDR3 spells CASSLTGGSQPQHF. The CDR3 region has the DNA TGTGCCAGCAGCCTCACAGGGGGGAGTCAGCCCCAGCATTTT. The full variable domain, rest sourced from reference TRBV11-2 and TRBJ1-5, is EAGVAQSPRYKIIEKRQSVAFWCNPISGHATLYWYQQILGQGPKLLIQFQNNGVVDDSQLPKDRFSAERLKGVDSTLKIQPAKLEDSAVYLCASSLTGGSQPQHFGDGTRLSIL.

CDR3 sequence reads: CASAGDWGYTF. The CDR3 DNA sequence: TGTGCCAGCGCAGGGGATTGGGGCTACACCTTC. V gene TRBV2 combines with J gene TRBJ1-2; D may be TRBD1 (6 bases). Germline CDR1 reads SNHLY; CDR2 reads FYNNEI. CDR3 length: 11 amino acids. The V and J ends lost 8 bases and 8 bases respectively, with 12 bases between them.

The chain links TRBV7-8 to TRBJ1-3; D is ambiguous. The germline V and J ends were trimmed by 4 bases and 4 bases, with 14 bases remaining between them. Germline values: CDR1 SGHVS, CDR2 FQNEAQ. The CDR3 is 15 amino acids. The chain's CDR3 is CASSSAREPGNTIYF. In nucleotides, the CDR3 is TGTGCCAGCAGCTCGGCGCGGGAACCAGGAAACACCATATATTTT.

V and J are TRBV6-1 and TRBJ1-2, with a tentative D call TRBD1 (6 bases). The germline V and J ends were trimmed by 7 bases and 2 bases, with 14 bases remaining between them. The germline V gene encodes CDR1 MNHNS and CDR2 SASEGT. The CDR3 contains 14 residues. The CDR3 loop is CASTTQGLNYGYTF. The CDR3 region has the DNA TGTGCCAGCACTACTCAGGGGTTGAACTATGGCTACACCTTC.

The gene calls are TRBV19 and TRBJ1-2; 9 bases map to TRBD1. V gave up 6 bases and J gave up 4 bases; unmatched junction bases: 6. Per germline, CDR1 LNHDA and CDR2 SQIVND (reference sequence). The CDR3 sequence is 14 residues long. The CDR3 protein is CASSDRGIGYGYTF. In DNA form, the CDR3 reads TGTGCCAGTAGCGACAGGGGGATCGGCTATGGCTACACCTTC.

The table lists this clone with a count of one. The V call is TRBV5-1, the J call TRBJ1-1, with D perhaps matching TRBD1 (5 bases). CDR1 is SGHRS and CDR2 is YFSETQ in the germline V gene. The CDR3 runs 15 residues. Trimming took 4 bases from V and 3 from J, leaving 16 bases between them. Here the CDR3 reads CASSPQEGGDTEAFF. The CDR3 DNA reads TGCGCCAGCAGCCCCCAAGAGGGAGGGGACACTGAAGCTTTCTTT.

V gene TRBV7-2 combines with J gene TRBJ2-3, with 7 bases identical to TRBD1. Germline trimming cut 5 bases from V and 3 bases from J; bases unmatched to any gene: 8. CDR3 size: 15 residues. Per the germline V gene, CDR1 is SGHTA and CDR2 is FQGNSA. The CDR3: CASSPPPGQTDTQYF. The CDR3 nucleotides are TGTGCCAGCAGCCCCCCCCCGGGACAGACAGATACGCAGTATTTT.

This CDR3 reads CASSRPSGGGGRLREQFF. The CDR3 DNA reads TGTGCCAGCAGTCGCCCCTCAGGCGGCGGGGGCAGGTTGCGCGAGCAGTTCTTC. The J gene is TRBJ2-1, the V gene TRBV7-3, with a tentative D call TRBD2 (7 bases). CDR3 length equals 18 residues. Germline assignment: CDR1 SGHTA and CDR2 FQGTGA. V shed 6 bases and J shed 10 bases, with 31 bases lying between them.

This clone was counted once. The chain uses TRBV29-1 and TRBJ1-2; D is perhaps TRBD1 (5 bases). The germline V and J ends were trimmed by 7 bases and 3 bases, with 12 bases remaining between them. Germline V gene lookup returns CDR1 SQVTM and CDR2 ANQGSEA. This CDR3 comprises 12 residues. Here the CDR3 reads CSGLGGDYGYTF. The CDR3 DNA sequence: TGCAGCGGACTTGGGGGGGACTATGGCTACACCTTC.

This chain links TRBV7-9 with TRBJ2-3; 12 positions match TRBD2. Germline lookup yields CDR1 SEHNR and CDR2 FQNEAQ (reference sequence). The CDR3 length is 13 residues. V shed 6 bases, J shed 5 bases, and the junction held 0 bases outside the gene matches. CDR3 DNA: TGTGCCAGCAGGGGACTAGCGGGAGATACGCAGTATTTT. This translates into CASRGLAGDTQYF. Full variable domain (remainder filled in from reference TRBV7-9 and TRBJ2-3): DTGVSQNPRHKITKRGQNVTFRCDPISEHNRLYWYRQTLGQGPEFLTYFQNEAQLEKSRLLSDRFSAERPKGSFSTLEIQRTEQGDSAMYLCASRGLAGDTQYFGPGTRLTVL.

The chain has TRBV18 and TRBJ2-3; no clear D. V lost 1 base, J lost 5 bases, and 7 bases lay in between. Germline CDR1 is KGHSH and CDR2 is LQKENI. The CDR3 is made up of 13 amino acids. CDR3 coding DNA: TGTGCCAGCTCACCACGAGGAAGAGATACGCAGTATTTT. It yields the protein CASSPRGRDTQYF.

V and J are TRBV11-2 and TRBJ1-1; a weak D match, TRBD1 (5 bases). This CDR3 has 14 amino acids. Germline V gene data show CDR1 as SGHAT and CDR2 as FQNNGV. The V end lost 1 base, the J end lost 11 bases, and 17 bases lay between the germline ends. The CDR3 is CASSLGGRQGSAFF. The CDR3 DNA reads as TGTGCCAGCAGCTTAGGGGGCCGACAAGGTTCGGCTTTCTTT.

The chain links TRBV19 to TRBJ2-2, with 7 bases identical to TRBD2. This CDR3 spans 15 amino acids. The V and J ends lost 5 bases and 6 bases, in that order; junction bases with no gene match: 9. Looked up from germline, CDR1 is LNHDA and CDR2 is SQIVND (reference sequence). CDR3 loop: CASSFRRERSGELFF. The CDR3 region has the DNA TGTGCCAGTAGTTTTAGGCGGGAGAGATCCGGGGAGCTGTTTTTT. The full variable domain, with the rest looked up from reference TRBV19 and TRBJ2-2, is DGGITQSPKYLFRKEGQNVTLSCEQNLNHDAMYWYRQDPGQGLRLIYYSQIVNDFQKGDIAEGYSVSREKKESFPLTVTSAQKNPTAFYLCASSFRRERSGELFFGEGSRLTVL.

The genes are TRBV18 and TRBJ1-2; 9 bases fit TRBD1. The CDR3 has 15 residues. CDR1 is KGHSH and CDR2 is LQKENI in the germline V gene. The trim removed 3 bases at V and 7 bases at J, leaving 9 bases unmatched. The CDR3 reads CASSPQPQDRGGYTF. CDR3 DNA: TGTGCCAGCTCACCTCAACCACAGGACAGGGGTGGCTACACCTTC.

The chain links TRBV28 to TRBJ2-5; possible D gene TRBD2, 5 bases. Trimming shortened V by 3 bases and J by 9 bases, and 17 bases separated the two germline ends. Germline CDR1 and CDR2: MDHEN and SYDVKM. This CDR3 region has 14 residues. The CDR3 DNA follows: TGTGCCAGCAGTTTTGTCCGAGGGAATGGGGCCCAGTACTTC. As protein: CASSFVRGNGAQYF.